This T cell receptor beta chain was recovered during a study of blood T cell repertoires in COVID-19. The wider study: Sites in the United States, Italy and Spain provided acute and convalescent COVID-19 samples. PBMCs, B-cell-depleted T cells, or T cells were the source of the cDNA or gDNA that made up the material.

Methods used by the authors: For nucleated cells, counts were estimated from reference gene primer amplification. Libraries were prepared by immunoSEQ multiplex PCR; TCRdb keeps only in-frame clonotypes and omits some of them. V and J calls and clone size follow that table, whereas D and trimming were derived from the DNA. The sample has 200,000 to 250,000 clones, around 83% seen once; the top ten hold less than 7.5%. CDR3 length equals 13 residues. The germline gives CDR1 SGDLS, CDR2 YYNGEE. Deletions cut 2 bases from V and 7 bases from J, with 10 bases between. The sequencing input was peripheral blood. The origin of this receptor is a woman aged 50 to 60 with acute or convalescent COVID-19. The genes are TRBV9 and TRBJ2-1; a possible D gene is TRBD2 (5 bases). The CDR3 DNA follows: TGTGCCAGCAGCGTGAGCGGCGGGAATGAGCAGTTCTTC. It yields the protein CASSVSGGNEQFF.